The 2 T cell receptor beta chains reported below all come from one sample, sequenced in a study of CD8 T cells in ankylosing spondylitis (dated by TCRdb to about 2017). What the study reported, not specific to this receptor: A TCR beta motif made up of eight highly homologous amino acid variants appeared to be characteristic of blood from ankylosing spondylitis patients.

The antigens these receptors bind are not known. The receptor library was made with 5' RACE. For sequencing, an Illumina HiSeq 2500 was employed. Clones were called with MiXCR by TCRdb after fastp trimmed the public reads at Q25, and only in-frame beta chains were retained. One record per CDR3 amino acid sequence lists the most common genes and DNA. Recorded for this sample are around 390,000 distinct CDR3 sequences; about 20% of them occurred a single time. The leading ten clones occupy approximately 15% of the sample. Sequenced material: blood, either unsorted or a sorted T cell fraction (not recorded which). Receptor source: a male donor with ankylosing spondylitis.

This clonotype was observed many times. The chain carries TRBV29-1 and TRBJ1-2, with D possibly matching TRBD1 (5 bases). The CDR3 length is 16 residues. Trimming removed 5 bases from V and 0 bases from J, with 19 bases in between. Germline assignment: CDR1 SQVTM and CDR2 ANQGSEA. CDR3 residues: CSVQKSSGGPNYGYTF. The CDR3 DNA sequence: TGCAGCGTTCAGAAGAGCTCGGGGGGACCTAACTATGGCTACACCTTC. The full variable domain, with the rest looked up from reference TRBV29-1 and TRBJ1-2, is SAVISQKPSRDICQRGTSLTIQCQVDSQVTMMFWYRQQPGQSLTLIATANQGSEATYESGFVIDKFPISRPNLTFSTLTVSNMSPEDSSIYLCSVQKSSGGPNYGYTFGSGTRLTVV.

The gene calls are TRBV30 and TRBJ1-1, with D uncertain. V dropped 5 bases and J dropped 0 bases, with 13 bases sitting between them. The CDR3 has 14 amino acids. CDR1 is GTSNPN and CDR2 is SVGIG in the germline V gene (reference sequence). This CDR3 reads CAWDLSTMNTEAFF. Here the CDR3 DNA reads TGTGCCTGGGATTTATCAACCATGAACACTGAAGCTTTCTTT.